The 23 T cell receptor beta chains given below trace back to one sample, sequenced in a study of radiotherapy plus CTLA-4 blockade in lung cancer (dated by TCRdb to 2017 to 2018). Libraries were constructed by the immunoSEQ multiplex PCR assay. TCRdb provides this immuneACCESS table in a form limited to in-frame rearrangements. Some clones are lacking; in checked studies, under half of them reflect an unresolved V gene, and why the rest are absent is not known. Present in this sample are tens of thousands of clones, 72% of which were seen just once. Roughly a tenth of the sample rests with the top ten. Sequences were derived from peripheral blood, sampled from a patient treated with radiotherapy plus ipilimumab. The receptors stem from a human donor with non-small cell lung cancer who had stable disease on radiotherapy plus ipilimumab.

This CDR3 reads CASRRDRAYWEQYF. The CDR3 DNA follows: TGTGCCAGCAGGAGGGACAGGGCGTATTGGGAGCAGTACTTC. The rearrangement joins TRBV27 to TRBJ2-7; 9 bases map to TRBD1. Germline assignment: CDR1 MNHEY and CDR2 SMNVEV (reference sequence). The CDR3 has 14 residues. V was pared by 6 bases and J by 7 bases, with 10 bases of the junction left unmatched.

V usage is TRBV7-8 and J usage is TRBJ2-5; possible D gene TRBD2, 5 bases. Germline assignment: CDR1 SGHVS and CDR2 FQNEAQ. V lost 5 bases and J 5 bases, leaving 15 bases between the germline ends. The CDR3 consists of 14 residues. DNA for the CDR3: TGTGCCAGCAGCCCTGTGGAATCGGGGGAGACCCAGTACTTC. Amino acid sequence: CASSPVESGETQYF.

This clone occurred once. The V gene is TRBV19, the J gene TRBJ2-1, with TRBD1 matching over 7 bases. The length of the CDR3 is 15 residues. The germline V gene has CDR1 LNHDA and CDR2 SQIVND (reference sequence). V was clipped by 2 bases and J by 5 bases; unmatched bases: 6. The CDR3, as DNA: TGTGCCAGTAGTATACAGGGGGTATCCCACAATGAGCAGTTCTTC. It specifies CASSIQGVSHNEQFF. Drawing the rest from reference TRBV19 and TRBJ2-1, the complete variable domain is DGGITQSPKYLFRKEGQNVTLSCEQNLNHDAMYWYRQDPGQGLRLIYYSQIVNDFQKGDIAEGYSVSREKKESFPLTVTSAQKNPTAFYLCASSIQGVSHNEQFFGPGTRLTVL.

There are a few counts of this clone. This chain connects TRBV27 to TRBJ2-1; possible D gene TRBD1, 7 bases. The V end lost 5 bases, the J end lost 0 bases, and 17 bases lay between the germline ends. The germline V gene encodes CDR1 MNHEY and CDR2 SMNVEV (reference sequence). The CDR3 is 17 residues long. The CDR3 loop is CASSLYYRGGSYNEQFF. The CDR3 nucleotides are TGTGCCAGCAGTCTTTACTACAGGGGAGGCTCCTACAATGAGCAGTTCTTC.

The chain is built from TRBV19 and TRBJ2-7; 8 positions agree with TRBD1. Germline lookup yields CDR1 LNHDA and CDR2 SQIVND (reference sequence). After removal of 6 bases from V and 4 bases from J, the junction contained 11 bases not matched to a gene. The CDR3 has 15 residues. CDR3 in amino acids: CASSFRRQGSYEQYF. CDR3 bases: TGTGCCAGTAGCTTCCGACGACAGGGGAGTTACGAGCAGTACTTC.

The chain is built from TRBV30 and TRBJ2-2, with D perhaps TRBD2 (5 bases). V gave up 0 bases and J gave up 5 bases, with 22 bases separating them. Germline V lookup: CDR1 GTSNPN, CDR2 SVGIG (reference sequence). The CDR3 consists of 18 residues. CDR3 DNA: TGTGCCTGGAGTGTAGGATCGAAAGGCGGGCCCTTGACCGGGGAGCTGTTTTTT. Protein: CAWSVGSKGGPLTGELFF.

J is TRBJ1-1 and V is TRBV5-1; 8 bases are a match to TRBD1. The CDR3 covers 12 residues. Germline CDR1 reads SGHRS; CDR2 reads YFSETQ. V lost 4 bases to trimming and J lost 9 bases; unmatched junction nucleotides: 5. The DNA of the CDR3 is TGCGCCAGCAGCGGTGGACAGGGAAAAGCTTTCTTT. The encoded protein is CASSGGQGKAFF.

This clone was seen a few times. V usage is TRBV5-6 and J usage is TRBJ2-3; possible D gene TRBD1, 6 bases. Deletions cut 1 base from V and 0 bases from J, with 15 bases between. Germline CDR1 and CDR2: SGHDT and YYEEEE. The CDR3 length is 17 residues. CDR3 nucleotide sequence: TGTGCCAGCAGCTTGCGCAGGGGCCTAAAAAGCACAGATACGCAGTATTTT. Its protein is CASSLRRGLKSTDTQYF.

V gene TRBV5-4 combines with J gene TRBJ2-1, with no clear D. Germline CDR1 is SGHNT and CDR2 is YYREEE (reference sequence). Trimming removed 4 bases at V and 1 base at J, with 6 bases between. This CDR3 comprises 13 residues. CDR3 nucleotides: TGTGCCAGCAGCCCCTCGTCCTACAATGAGCAGTTCTTC. It yields the protein CASSPSSYNEQFF.

This chain joins TRBV6-5 and TRBJ2-3, with D hard to call. Germline V gives CDR1 MNHEY, CDR2 SVGAGI. The CDR3 extends over 13 amino acids. Trimming took off 7 bases at V and 11 bases at J, with 19 bases between the two ends. CDR3: CASTQPAGSEQYF. CDR3 nucleotides: TGTGCCAGCACGCAACCGGCCGGGTCAGAGCAGTATTTT.

This clone has ten or more counts. V gene TRBV7-9 combines with J gene TRBJ1-3, with D perhaps matching TRBD1 (6 bases). V lost 5 bases, J lost 2 bases, and 13 bases lay in between. This CDR3 has 15 amino acids. Germline V gives CDR1 SEHNR, CDR2 FQNEAQ (reference sequence). The DNA of the CDR3 is TGTGCCAGCAGCCTGGGGGCAGAAGCTGGAAACACCATATATTTT. Translated: CASSLGAEAGNTIYF.

The V call is TRBV11-3, the J call TRBJ2-7; tentative D call: TRBD1 (5 bases). The germline V and J ends were trimmed by 5 bases and 3 bases, with 8 bases remaining between them. Germline V lookup: CDR1 SGHNT, CDR2 YENEEA. The CDR3 sequence is 12 residues long. DNA for the CDR3: TGTGCCAGCAGCGAAACAGGCTACGAGCAGTACTTC. This codes for CASSETGYEQYF.

The chain employs TRBV11-3 and TRBJ2-3; 7 bases map to TRBD2. Looked up from germline, CDR1 is SGHNT and CDR2 is YENEEA. CDR3 length equals 16 residues. After removal of 3 bases from V and 0 bases from J, the junction contained 6 bases not matched to a gene. This CDR3 reads CASSFGSGLSTDTQYF. Here the CDR3 DNA reads TGTGCCAGCAGCTTCGGTAGCGGGCTTAGCACAGATACGCAGTATTTT.

This clone is labeled as medium-sized. The chain links TRBV7-3 to TRBJ2-2; 9 positions match TRBD1. Germline V lookup: CDR1 SGHTA, CDR2 FQGTGA. V shed 6 bases and J 5 bases; nucleotides not matched to a gene: 4. This CDR3 comprises 14 residues. The CDR3 DNA sequence: TGTGCCAGCAGGAGGGGACAGGGTACCGGGGAGCTGTTTTTT. This encodes CASRRGQGTGELFF.

The rearrangement uses TRBV5-6 and TRBJ1-2; D is uncertain. CDR3 size: 13 residues. V lost 1 base and J lost 2, with 6 bases in between. The germline gives CDR1 SGHDT, CDR2 YYEEEE. This CDR3 reads CASSLPQNYGYTF. The CDR3 DNA sequence: TGTGCCAGCAGCTTGCCACAGAACTATGGCTACACCTTC. Filled out from reference TRBV5-6 and TRBJ1-2, the complete variable domain reads DAGVTQSPTHLIKTRGQQVTLRCSPKSGHDTVSWYQQALGQGPQFIFQYYEEEERQRGNFPDRFSGHQFPNYSSELNVNALLLGDSALYLCASSLPQNYGYTFGSGTRLTVV.

The chain recombines TRBV5-1 with TRBJ1-2, with D possibly TRBD1 on 5 matching bases. V shed 7 bases and J shed 4 bases, with 23 bases lying between them. CDR3 length: 16 amino acids. Germline V CDR1 and CDR2: SGHRS, YFSETQ. In nucleotides, the CDR3 is TGCGCCAGCGGACAAAAATCGGTTCGAAAGATCTATGGCTACACCTTC. Amino acid sequence: CASGQKSVRKIYGYTF. Together with reference TRBV5-1 and TRBJ1-2, the CDR3 gives the full variable domain: KAGVTQTPRYLIKTRGQQVTLSCSPISGHRSVSWYQQTPGQGLQFLFEYFSETQRNKGNFPGRFSGRQFSNSRSEMNVSTLELGDSALYLCASGQKSVRKIYGYTFGSGTRLTVV.

This clone has only a few counts. V and J are TRBV5-6 and TRBJ2-3, with 8 bases lining up with TRBD1. Germline V lookup: CDR1 SGHDT, CDR2 YYEEEE. The CDR3 runs 17 residues. The V gene end was trimmed by 4 bases and the J gene end by 2 bases; junction bases not matched to a gene: 12. The CDR3 protein is CASSPPLGTGATDTQYF. CDR3 nucleotides: TGTGCCAGCAGCCCCCCTTTGGGGACAGGCGCCACAGATACGCAGTATTTT.

This chain connects TRBV18 to TRBJ2-1; the match to TRBD2 covers 11 bases. CDR1 and CDR2 from the germline V gene are KGHSH and LQKENI. J gave up 2 bases and V 0 bases, and 3 bases lay outside the gene matches. CDR3 size: 17 residues. CDR3 nucleotides: TGTGCCAGCTCACCACCGACTAGCGGGGCCGCCTACAATGAGCAGTTCTTC. Its protein is CASSPPTSGAAYNEQFF.

The chain is built from TRBV6-6 and TRBJ2-1, with 8 bases identical to TRBD1. This CDR3 has 15 residues. V was clipped by 6 bases and J by 1 base; unmatched bases: 5. Germline V gene sequence: CDR1 MNHNY, CDR2 SVGAGI (reference sequence). The CDR3 nucleotides read TGTGCCAGCAGGCAAGGACAGGGATCCTACAATGAGCAGTTCTTC. Translated: CASRQGQGSYNEQFF.

The chain recombines TRBV6-6 with TRBJ2-2, with D possibly being TRBD1 (5 bases). Trimming took off 6 bases at V and 4 bases at J, with 12 bases between the two ends. The CDR3 extends over 14 amino acids. Germline values: CDR1 MNHNY, CDR2 SVGAGI (reference sequence). DNA of the CDR3: TGTGCCAGCAGGATGACAGCGATCACCGGGGAGCTGTTTTTT. Translating gives CASRMTAITGELFF.

Only a few counts were recorded for this clone. The CDR3 sequence is CASSSLGTTGNTIYF. The CDR3 nucleotides are TGTGCCAGCAGCTCACTAGGGACAACTGGAAACACCATATATTTT. The rearrangement uses TRBV7-6 and TRBJ1-3; maybe TRBD1 (6 bases). Germline values: CDR1 SGHVS, CDR2 FNYEAQ. The CDR3 is 15 amino acids. V lost 4 bases and J 2 bases, leaving 12 bases between the germline ends.

On this clone itself: Its ends do not fully match the called genes, so a read error is possible. At the DNA level, this CDR3 is encoded by other sequences in the same sample as well. Written as DNA, the CDR3 is TGCGCCAGCAGCGTAGGGGGGCTAGTATTAGATACGCAGTATTTT. Amino acid sequence: CASSVGGLVLDTQYF. The chain combines TRBV9 with TRBJ2-3; D is perhaps TRBD1 or TRBD2 (6 bases each). This CDR3 region has 15 residues. Looked up from germline, CDR1 is SGDLS and CDR2 is YYNGEE.

This clone has only a few counts. Its ends do not fully match the called genes, so a read error is possible. This chain uses TRBV2 with TRBJ1-4; D remains unclear. The germline CDR1 and CDR2 sequences are SNHLY and FYNNEI. CDR3 size: 11 residues. Here the CDR3 reads CASSEVRDPGF. The CDR3 bases are TGTGCCAGCAGTGAAGTTAGGGATCCGGGATTT.